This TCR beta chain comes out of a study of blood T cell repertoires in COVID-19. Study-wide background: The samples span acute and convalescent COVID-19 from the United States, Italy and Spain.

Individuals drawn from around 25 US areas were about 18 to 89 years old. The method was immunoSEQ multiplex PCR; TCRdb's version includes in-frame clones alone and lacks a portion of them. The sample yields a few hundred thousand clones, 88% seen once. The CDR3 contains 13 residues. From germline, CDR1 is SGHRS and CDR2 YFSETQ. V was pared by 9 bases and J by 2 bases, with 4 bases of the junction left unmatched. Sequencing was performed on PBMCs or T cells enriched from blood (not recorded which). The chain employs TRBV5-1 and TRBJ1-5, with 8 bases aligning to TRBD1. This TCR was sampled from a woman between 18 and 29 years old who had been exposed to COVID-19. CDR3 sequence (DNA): TGCGCCAACCCGGGACAGGGCAATCAGCCCCAGCATTTT. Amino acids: CANPGQGNQPQHF.